The text below deals with one TCR beta chain. Its specificity is not known. This specimen belongs to a study of cytomegalovirus exposure and HLA in healthy donors. Findings and limits, study-wide: Relative to equally common others, HLA-associated TCR beta chains showed greater clonal expansion in a later analysis.

The PCR employed 60 Vbeta primers together with 13 Jbeta primers. Here immunoSEQ multiplex PCR was the method, and the copy in TCRdb shows in-frame clones only, minus some. Among fewer than 200,000 clones listed, roughly four fifths were seen once. Sequencing was done on a sample of PBMCs. This TCR came from a middle-aged man in good health and CMV-seronegative.

CDR3 amino acids: CASTSGETQYF. The CDR3 coding sequence is TGTGCCAGCACATCGGGGGAGACCCAGTACTTC. This chain joins TRBV18 and TRBJ2-5; tentative D call: TRBD2 (5 bases). V was trimmed by 8 bases and J by 5 bases, leaving 9 bases between them. Germline V gives CDR1 KGHSH, CDR2 LQKENI. The CDR3 extends over 11 amino acids.